This T cell receptor (beta chain) was captured by sequencing in a study of blood T cell repertoires in COVID-19. Study context: Samples of COVID-19 (acute and convalescent) were obtained from the United States, Italy and Spain. From T cells, B-cell-depleted T cells, or PBMCs came the material, which was cDNA or gDNA.

Original handling: Estimated nucleated cell counts came from reference gene primer amplification. TCRdb's copy holds only in-frame clones and misses some; the assay was immunoSEQ multiplex PCR. The V and J calls and clone size were taken over from that table, and D and trimming were inferred from the DNA. The table lists almost 400,000 clones, approximately 87% of them singletons. Trimming took off 2 bases at V and 3 bases at J, with 16 bases between the two ends. From germline, CDR1 is GTSNPN and CDR2 SVGIG (reference sequence). The CDR3 runs to 15 residues. Seattle patients were enrolled during active infection and followed longitudinally.

The sample taken for sequencing was peripheral blood. The clonotype was recovered from a woman aged 60-75 years with COVID-19, enrolled during active disease. The chain is built from TRBV30 and TRBJ1-1; the D gene is possibly TRBD1 (5 bases). The CDR3 sequence is CAWSPPAAGHTEAFF. The CDR3 coding sequence is TGTGCCTGGAGTCCCCCCGCAGCAGGGCACACTGAAGCTTTCTTT.